This T cell receptor (beta chain) appears in the sequencing data of a study of human T cells and chemical hapten exposure. Noted time point: patch test 2, 6 weeks after DPC sensitization. This sample's treatment: therapeutic diphenylcyclopropenone sensitization with weekly scalp DPC. People who gave samples had alopecia, were 18 to 70 years old, and were suitable for DPC. In its sample, this clonotype was seen many times. The antigen is undetermined. This CDR3 contains 14 residues. Germline V gives CDR1 SNHLY, CDR2 FYNNEI. Trimming cost V 2 bases and J 6 bases, with 12 bases left between them. TCRdb re-called the RACE reads through MiXCR, storing one row per CDR3 protein. Among tens of thousands of distinct CDR3 sequences listed, 11% were seen once. General study results and limits: Patch test score rose with PT1 expanded TCR count, significant at thresholds 8, 16 and 32, not 4.

The origin of this receptor is a young man with alopecia areata. Some clones in this sample may be carry-over from other donors' samples. Sequencing used whole blood, obtained in connection with sensitization to the hapten diphenylcyclopropenone (DPC). The chain employs TRBV2 and TRBJ2-3; D not certain. In DNA, the CDR3 is TGTGCCAGCAGTGAAAGTTGGGGAACGGATACGCAGTATTTT. Protein sequence: CASSESWGTDTQYF.